Only a few counts were recorded for the clone carrying this TCR beta chain. This sample was taken from a study of blood T cell repertoires in COVID-19. Study background: Samples taken during acute and convalescent COVID-19 were collected in the United States, Italy and Spain. T cells, B-cell-depleted T cells, or PBMCs supplied cDNA or gDNA.

CDR3 length: 16 amino acids. The germline V gene has CDR1 SGHTS and CDR2 YDEGEE. V gave up 2 bases and J gave up 7 bases, with 16 bases separating them. Only in-frame clones appear in the TCRdb table, and some are missing; sequencing was by immunoSEQ multiplex PCR. This sample has around 130,000 clones, with roughly 80% found just once. The sequencing sample was made of peripheral blood. The clonotype was recovered from a woman aged 45 to 65 with acute or convalescent COVID-19. V is TRBV5-8 and J is TRBJ1-6, with D hard to call. This CDR3 is CASSFLGSSFNSPLHF. In DNA, the CDR3 is TGTGCCAGCAGCTTCTTGGGCAGCAGCTTCAATTCACCCCTCCACTTT.